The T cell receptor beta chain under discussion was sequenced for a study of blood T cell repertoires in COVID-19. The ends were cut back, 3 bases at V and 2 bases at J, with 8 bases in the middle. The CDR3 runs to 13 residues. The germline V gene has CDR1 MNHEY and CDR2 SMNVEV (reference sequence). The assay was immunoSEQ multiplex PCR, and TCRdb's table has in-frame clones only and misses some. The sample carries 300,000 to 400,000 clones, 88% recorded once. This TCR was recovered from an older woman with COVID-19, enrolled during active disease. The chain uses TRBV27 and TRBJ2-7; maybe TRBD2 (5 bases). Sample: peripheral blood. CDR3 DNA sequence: TGTGCCAGCAGTTTCCCCGGGGCCTACGAGCAGTACTTC. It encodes CASSFPGAYEQYF.